This T cell receptor beta chain stems from a study of blood T cell repertoires in COVID-19. The CDR3 sequence is 14 residues long. V lost 7 bases and J 5 bases, leaving 17 bases between the germline ends. Germline values: CDR1 SQVTM, CDR2 ANQGSEA. Profiled with immunoSEQ multiplex PCR; TCRdb holds only in-frame clones, not every one. The sample shows about 100,000 clones, around 90% of them seen only once. This chain uses TRBV29-1 with TRBJ1-4; D ambiguous. The TCR was taken from a woman between 50 and 59 years old with COVID-19, enrolled during active disease. The material sequenced was peripheral blood. The CDR3 DNA is TGCAGCGCAAGCCAACAGAACGCAAATGAAAAACTGTTTTTT. As protein: CSASQQNANEKLFF.